This TCR beta chain appears in the sequencing data of a study of cytomegalovirus exposure and HLA in healthy donors. General observations from the study: The tendency of first-cohort TCR clusters to co-occur in the 100 to 150 validation repertoires was identified by a subsequent analysis. Reports credit the classifier with highly specific, highly sensitive diagnosis of cytomegalovirus status.

Using immunoSEQ multiplex PCR, the repertoire was profiled, and TCRdb retains in-frame clones only, with some absent. The sample includes 100,000 to 150,000 clones, about 96% seen only once; the top ten take about 1.7%. CDR3 size: 14 residues. The V gene's germline CDR1 is MDHEN and CDR2 SYDVKM. V lost 5 bases and J 8 bases, leaving 18 bases between the germline ends. As to this clone: Its antigen remains unknown.

This receptor was taken from a man aged 18 to 35 in good health and CMV-seronegative. Sequencing input: PBMCs. The V gene is TRBV28, the J gene TRBJ1-2, with D uncertain. The CDR3 DNA follows: TGTGCCAGCAGTCCATCGGGTCAGTATCGAGGCTACACCTTC. Its protein is CASSPSGQYRGYTF.